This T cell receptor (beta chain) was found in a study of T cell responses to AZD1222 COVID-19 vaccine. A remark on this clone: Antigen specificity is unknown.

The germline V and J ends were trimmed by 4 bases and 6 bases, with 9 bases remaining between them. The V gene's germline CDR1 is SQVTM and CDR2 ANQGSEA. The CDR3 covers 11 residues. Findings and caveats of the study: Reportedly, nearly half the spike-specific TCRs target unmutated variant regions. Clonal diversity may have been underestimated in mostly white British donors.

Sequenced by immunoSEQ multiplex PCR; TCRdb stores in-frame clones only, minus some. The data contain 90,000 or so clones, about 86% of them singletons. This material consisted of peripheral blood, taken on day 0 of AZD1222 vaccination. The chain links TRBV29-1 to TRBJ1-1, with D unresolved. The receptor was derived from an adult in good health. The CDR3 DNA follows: TGCAGCGTTGCTGGGGTAGCTGAAGCTTTCTTT. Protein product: CSVAGVAEAFF.